This is a list of T cell receptor beta chains from one sample in a study of T-cell memory formation after mild COVID-19. MiXCR was run by TCRdb on the 5' RACE reads, yielding one entry per CDR3 protein. The table records 250,000 or so distinct CDR3 sequences, roughly 10% of them present only once. What was sequenced was PBMCs or a T cell subset sorted from them (not recorded which). The receptor source for this set is a man aged 18 to 29 who had mild COVID-19 (a few samples of this study predate the infection). Cell type and time point are not known. The CDR3 runs from the conserved cysteine through the conserved F or W. The D gene is left open where the match is weak. Expanded clones get a size class; other rows say once, few or many, or leave the size out.

j_call d_call v_call clone_size cdr3_nt cdr3_aa
TRBJ2-5 TRBD2 TRBV9 few TGTGCCAGCAGCTTACGGGGGGTCCAAGAGACCCAGTACTTC CASSLRGVQETQYF
TRBJ1-3 NA TRBV4-3 NA TGCGCCAGCAGCCAAGATGACAGGAGCTCTGGAAACACCATATATTTT CASSQDDRSSGNTIYF
TRBJ1-6 NA TRBV21-1 few TGTGCCAGCAGCAAAGTCCGGGTGGAAAGGTCACCCCTCCACTTT CASSKVRVERSPLHF
TRBJ2-2 TRBD1 TRBV5-1 few TGCGCCAGCAGCTCAAACAGGGGCAACACCGGGGAGCTGTTTTTT CASSSNRGNTGELFF
TRBJ2-1 NA TRBV7-9 few TGTGCCAGCAGCTTACCAGGGTTGGGGCAGTTCTTC CASSLPGLGQFF
TRBJ2-2 NA TRBV29-1 NA TGCAGCGTTCTTACAGGGAACACCGGGGAGCTGTTTTTT CSVLTGNTGELFF
TRBJ2-1 NA TRBV6-4 NA TGTGCCAGCAGTGACCGGAGGGGCGGGAATGAGCAGTTCTTC CASSDRRGGNEQFF
TRBJ1-5 TRBD1 TRBV5-6 few TGTGCCAGCACCTATGGGACAGGTAATCAGCCCCAGCATTTT CASTYGTGNQPQHF
TRBJ1-1 TRBD1 TRBV5-1 few TGCGCCAGCAGCGATCCGGGACAGGGTACCGGCACTGAAGCTTTCTTT CASSDPGQGTGTEAFF
TRBJ2-3 NA TRBV5-1 many TGCGCCAGCAGCATCGGGGGCCCTAGCACAGATACGCAGTATTTT CASSIGGPSTDTQYF
TRBJ2-7 NA TRBV7-2 NA TGTGCCAGCAGCTTAAGCGCGGATCTCTACGAGCAGTACTTC CASSLSADLYEQYF
TRBJ2-2 NA TRBV12-3/TRBV12-4 many TGTGCCAGCAGTTTTGGTAGGGTTACGAACACCGGGGAGCTGTTTTTT CASSFGRVTNTGELFF
TRBJ1-4 TRBD1 TRBV15 NA TGTGCCACCAGCAGAGCACGGGGACAGGATAATGAAAAACTGTTTTTT CATSRARGQDNEKLFF
TRBJ2-3 TRBD1 TRBV4-3 NA TGCGCCAGCAGCCAAGATCCCCAGGGGGCCGCAGATACGCAGTATTTT CASSQDPQGAADTQYF
TRBJ1-2 NA TRBV21-1 few TGTGCCAGCCTAAAGGGCCGCATTAAGAGGTCCGTTGGCGGCTACACCTTC CASLKGRIKRSVGGYTF
TRBJ2-3 NA TRBV11-2 NA TGTGCCGGTGCGGAGGGGAACACAGATACGCAGTATTTT CAGAEGNTDTQYF
TRBJ2-1 TRBD1 TRBV20-1 few TGCAGTGCTAGAGACTGGGGGGCCTTGAGACAGGGGGCCAATGAGCAGTTCTTC CSARDWGALRQGANEQFF
TRBJ2-6 TRBD1 TRBV30 few TGTGCCTGGATAGGACAGGTTGGGGCCAACGTCCTGACTTTC CAWIGQVGANVLTF
TRBJ1-1 TRBD1 TRBV11-2 few TGTGCCAGCAGTTACAGGGGAAGGAACACTGAAGCTTTCTTT CASSYRGRNTEAFF
TRBJ2-1 TRBD1 TRBV7-2 few TGTGCCAGCAGCCTCCTGACAGGGGTCAATGAGCAGTTCTTC CASSLLTGVNEQFF
TRBJ1-1 TRBD1 TRBV6-2/TRBV6-3 NA TGTGCCAGCAGCAGGGGGTACACTGAAGCTTTCTTT CASSRGYTEAFF
TRBJ1-2 NA TRBV12-3/TRBV12-4 NA TGTGCCAGCAGTCCGGACTATGGCTACACCTTC CASSPDYGYTF
TRBJ2-5 TRBD2 TRBV9 NA TGTGCCAGCAGCGCGGGACTAGCGGGGTCGGGCCAAGAGACCCAGTACTTC CASSAGLAGSGQETQYF
TRBJ1-5 NA TRBV6-6 few TGTGCCAGCAGTTACTCGATCGGACGGGGCCACCAGCCCCAGCATTTT CASSYSIGRGHQPQHF
TRBJ2-6 NA TRBV4-3 many TGCGCCAGCAGCCAACAGCAGGAGGGGGGCTCTGGGGCCAACGTCCTGACTTTC CASSQQQEGGSGANVLTF
TRBJ2-3 NA TRBV5-1 many TGCGCCAGCAGCTTGTTGGGGCTAGAGATGGGACTCACAGATACGCAGTATTTT CASSLLGLEMGLTDTQYF
TRBJ1-2 NA TRBV20-1 few TGCAGTGCCTTCCGAAGGGAGGGGGGCGATGGCTACACCTTC CSAFRREGGDGYTF
TRBJ2-5 NA TRBV7-2 few TGTGCCAGCAGCTTAGGTTCCCAAGAGACCCAGTGCTTC CASSLGSQETQCF
TRBJ2-7 TRBD1 TRBV9 many TGTGCCAGCAGCGCCGGGACAGGGCGCGAGCAGTACTTC CASSAGTGREQYF
TRBJ1-2 NA TRBV7-2 NA TGTGCCAGCAGCTTAGGCGCAGGACCCGGCTATGGCTACACCTTC CASSLGAGPGYGYTF
TRBJ1-3 NA TRBV15 NA TGTGCCACCAGCCAGTACCCGAGCTCTGGAAACACCATATATTTT CATSQYPSSGNTIYF
TRBJ2-5 NA TRBV30 NA TGTGCCTGGAACCCGCCAGGGGGGATGTACTTC CAWNPPGGMYF
TRBJ2-2 TRBD2 TRBV4-1 few TGCGCCAGCAGCGAAGGGCCCGGACTAGCGGCCGGGGAGCTGTTTTTT CASSEGPGLAAGELFF
TRBJ2-1 TRBD2 TRBV24-1 few TGTGCCACCTCCGCCCGAGGGAGCGGGGGTTACAATGAGCAGTTCTTC CATSARGSGGYNEQFF
TRBJ2-7 TRBD1 TRBV7-9 few TGTGCCAGCAGCGATTACAGGGGTCTCTTGGACGAGCAGTACTTC CASSDYRGLLDEQYF
TRBJ2-2 NA TRBV4-1 few TGCGCCAGCAGCCAAGAAACAGCGAACACCGGGGAGCTGTTTTTT CASSQETANTGELFF
TRBJ1-5 NA TRBV20-1 NA TGCAGTGCTAGAGATGTTAGGGGCAATCAGCCCCAGCATTTT CSARDVRGNQPQHF
TRBJ2-5 NA TRBV7-2 many TGTGCCAGCAGCTTAGCAGGGGGGGTAGAGACCCAGTACTTC CASSLAGGVETQYF
TRBJ1-2 NA TRBV25-1 NA TGTGCCAGCAAAGAGGGCTATGGCTACACCTTC CASKEGYGYTF
TRBJ1-2 NA TRBV4-2 few TGTGCCAGCAGCCAAGACTTACCAGGGAATAGAAGCTACACCTTC CASSQDLPGNRSYTF
TRBJ1-4 NA TRBV7-2 few TGTGCCAGCACCCCGGGGCAGTGGAATGAAAAACTGTTTTTT CASTPGQWNEKLFF
TRBJ2-3 TRBD1 TRBV2 many TGTGCCACGGACAGGGACACAGATACGCAGTATTTT CATDRDTDTQYF
TRBJ2-1 NA TRBV20-1 few TGCAGTGCTAGGGACCCCTTGTCCTTTAACAATGAGCAGTTCTTC CSARDPLSFNNEQFF
TRBJ1-2 NA TRBV6-8 NA TGTGCCACCTCAGCTGGCTACACCTTC CATSAGYTF
TRBJ1-4 NA TRBV6-5 few TGTGCCTCGCGGTTGGGGAGGCGTGAAAAACTGTTTTTT CASRLGRREKLFF
TRBJ1-6 NA TRBV27 many TGTGCCAGCACCCAACAGGGTACCAATTCACCCCTCCACTTT CASTQQGTNSPLHF
TRBJ1-6 NA TRBV5-6 few TGTGCCAGCAGCCACGGGACGGAGTATAATTCACCCCTCCACTTT CASSHGTEYNSPLHF
TRBJ1-2 NA TRBV6-5 many TGTGCCAGCAGTCCCGGGGGGAGATATGGCTACACCTTC CASSPGGRYGYTF
TRBJ2-4 NA TRBV2 NA TGTGCCAGCAGCCCGACAGGAGGCCTAGCCAAAAACATTCAGTACTTC CASSPTGGLAKNIQYF
TRBJ1-2 TRBD1 TRBV7-2 many TGTGCCAGCAGCTTAGCGGGACAGGGGGCTGGTGGCTACACCTTC CASSLAGQGAGGYTF
TRBJ1-1 NA TRBV5-1 NA TGCGCCAGCACCCTGGATGGGGGTGACACTGAAGCTTTCTTT CASTLDGGDTEAFF
TRBJ1-1 NA TRBV29-1 few TGCAGCGTTGATGGCCAAGTGAACACTGAAGCTTTCTTT CSVDGQVNTEAFF
TRBJ2-7 NA TRBV4-3 few TGCGCCAGCAGCCAAGGGGGTTGGATGGCGGGCCCGAGCTCCTACGAGCAGTACTTC CASSQGGWMAGPSSYEQYF
TRBJ1-5 NA TRBV5-4 NA TGTGCCAGCAGCCAAGGCGGACAGCCCCCCAATCAGCCCCAGCATTTT CASSQGGQPPNQPQHF
TRBJ1-1 NA TRBV19 NA TGTGCCAGTAATTGGGCAGGGTGGAGCAACACTGAAGCTTTCTTT CASNWAGWSNTEAFF
TRBJ2-2 NA TRBV10-3 few TGTGCCATCAGGGCCACTGGCGGGGAGCTGTTTTTT CAIRATGGELFF
TRBJ1-1 NA TRBV27 few TGTGCCAGCAGTGACCTCCGGGGCATGAACACTGAAGCTTTCTTT CASSDLRGMNTEAFF
TRBJ2-3 NA TRBV12-3/TRBV12-4 few TGTGCCAGCAGGCCCGGACAGGGAGGGAGCACAGATACGCAGTATTTT CASRPGQGGSTDTQYF
TRBJ1-1 TRBD1 TRBV5-1 NA TGCGCCAGCAGCGACAGCGACAGGGGTTCTGAAGCTTTCTTT CASSDSDRGSEAFF